A selection of T cell receptor beta chains follows, all from one sample in a study of CD8+ T cells in alopecia areata. Profiled with immunoSEQ multiplex PCR; TCRdb holds only in-frame clones, not every one. The table lists about 140,000 clones, 45% to 60% of them singletons. Sample: CD4+ T cells sorted from blood, taken at week 0. All receptors derive from a human donor with alopecia areata. The CDR3 runs from the conserved cysteine through the conserved F or W. The D gene is left open where the match is weak. Where a row states a size, it is once, few, many or the class of an expanded clone; other rows omit it.

d_gene,j_gene,abundance,v_gene,CDR3nt,CDR3aa
NA,TRBJ1-1,NA,TRBV29-1,TGCAGCGTTGATCAGGCGGGTACAGGTCCCAGTGAAGCTTTCTTT,CSVDQAGTGPSEAFF
NA,TRBJ2-2,NA,TRBV9,TGTGCCAGCAGCGTATCCTCGGGAGTCAGTGCCGGGGAGCTGTTTTTT,CASSVSSGVSAGELFF
TRBD2,TRBJ2-3,NA,TRBV6-1,TGTGCCAGCATGAGGACTAGCGGGGAGAGAGATACGCAGTATTTT,CASMRTSGERDTQYF
NA,TRBJ1-1,NA,TRBV10-3,TGTGCCATCAGTGGGGGACAGAACACTGAAGCTTTCTTT,CAISGGQNTEAFF
TRBD2,TRBJ2-7,few,TRBV29-1,TGCAGCCTCGGGGGGGCAGCGGGTACAACAAGGAGCTCCTACGAGCAGTACTTC,CSLGGAAGTTRSSYEQYF
TRBD2,TRBJ2-1,NA,TRBV10-3,TGTGCCATCAGTGCCCGGGGACTAGCGGAAAATGAGCAGTTCTTC,CAISARGLAENEQFF
TRBD1,TRBJ1-1,NA,TRBV29-1,TGCAGCGTTCAGACAGGGGTTGGGGCTGAAGCTTTCTTT,CSVQTGVGAEAFF
NA,TRBJ2-3,NA,TRBV29-1,TGCAGCGATGATGGGGGAACCACAGATACGCAGTATTTT,CSDDGGTTDTQYF
TRBD1,TRBJ2-1,NA,TRBV30,TGTGCCTGGATCCGGACAGGGGGCAATGAGCAGTTCTTC,CAWIRTGGNEQFF
TRBD2,TRBJ2-1,NA,TRBV27,TGTGCCAGCAGCGGCTGGGCTAGCGGAGACAATGAGCAGTTCTTC,CASSGWASGDNEQFF
NA,TRBJ2-5,few,TRBV5-1,TGCGCCAGCAGCAGGGAACAAGAGACCCAGTACTTC,CASSREQETQYF
TRBD2,TRBJ2-4,NA,TRBV29-1,TGCAGCGTTGAAGTTTTCGTAGCGGGGTTACTAGCCAAAAACATTCAGTACTTC,CSVEVFVAGLLAKNIQYF
NA,TRBJ2-1,NA,TRBV10-3,TGTGCCATCAGTGACGGTGGTCTTTCCTACAATGAGCAGTTCTTC,CAISDGGLSYNEQFF
NA,TRBJ2-6,NA,TRBV30,TGTGCCTGGGTATCTGGGGCCAACGTCCTGACTTTC,CAWVSGANVLTF
NA,TRBJ2-7,NA,TRBV6-1,TGTGCCAGCAGGGATCAGGGAACCTACGAGCAGTACTTC,CASRDQGTYEQYF
TRBD2,TRBJ2-1,NA,TRBV5-1,TGCGCCAGCAGCTACTTCTTTGGGCTAGCGGGATTCGATAATGAGCAGTTCTTC,CASSYFFGLAGFDNEQFF
TRBD1,TRBJ2-7,few,TRBV29-1,TGCAGCGTTGATCCAGGGGGCGACGAGCAGTACTTC,CSVDPGGDEQYF
NA,TRBJ2-7,few,TRBV6-6,TGTGCCAGCAGTTACTCGAACCGCTACGAGCAGTACTTC,CASSYSNRYEQYF
NA,TRBJ2-6,few,TRBV29-1,TGCAGCGTATTAATCCTCTCTGGGGCCAACGTCCTGACTTTC,CSVLILSGANVLTF
TRBD2,TRBJ2-3,NA,TRBV4-2,TGTGCCAGCAGCCAAGATCCTAGCGGGAGCACAGATACGCAGTATTTT,CASSQDPSGSTDTQYF
NA,TRBJ2-7,NA,TRBV2,TGTGCCAGCACTGCTAGGCTCTCCTACGAGCAGTACTTC,CASTARLSYEQYF
NA,TRBJ2-7,few,TRBV6-6,TGTGCCAGCAGTTCCGCCCCTTACGAGCAGTACTTC,CASSSAPYEQYF
TRBD2,TRBJ2-7,NA,TRBV6-6,TGTGCCAGCACCGTAGCGGGAGGTAGCCACGAGCAGTACTTC,CASTVAGGSHEQYF
NA,TRBJ2-2,NA,TRBV29-1,TGCAGCGTTGAAGATCGTCGACGAACCGGGGAGCTGTTTTTT,CSVEDRRRTGELFF
TRBD2,TRBJ2-3,once,TRBV5-1,TGCGCCAGCAGCTTAACCGGGACTAGGGGGGATACGCAGTATTTT,CASSLTGTRGDTQYF
TRBD1,TRBJ1-1,few,TRBV9,TGTGCCAGCAGCGTCGGACAGGGAGGGGACACTGAAGCTTTCTTT,CASSVGQGGDTEAFF
NA,TRBJ2-3,NA,TRBV18,TGTGCCAGCTCAGATCGGACACTTAGCACAGATACGCAGTATTTT,CASSDRTLSTDTQYF
NA,TRBJ2-3,few,TRBV7-2,TGTGCCAGCAGCCCTGGTCGAGATACGCAGTATTTT,CASSPGRDTQYF
NA,TRBJ1-5,few,TRBV2,TGTGCCAGCAGTGAAGTTACTGGTGGAGCCCAGCATTTT,CASSEVTGGAQHF
NA,TRBJ2-1,NA,TRBV5-1,TGCGCCAGCAGCTTTAGCGGTAATGAGCAGTTCTTC,CASSFSGNEQFF
NA,TRBJ1-5,once,TRBV7-3,TGTGCCAGCAGCTTAGGCGTCTCCCAGCCCCAGCATTTT,CASSLGVSQPQHF
NA,TRBJ2-3,NA,TRBV4-1,TGCGCCAGCAGCCCCCGACGGGGGTATAGCACAGATACGCAGTATTTT,CASSPRRGYSTDTQYF
NA,TRBJ1-4,NA,TRBV29-1,TGCAGCGTTGAAGATCGGGGTGAAAAACTGTTTTTT,CSVEDRGEKLFF
NA,TRBJ2-7,NA,TRBV23-1,TGCGCCAGCAGTCAATCCGTGGCCTACGAGCAGTACTTC,CASSQSVAYEQYF
NA,TRBJ1-2,NA,TRBV7-8,TGTGCCAGCAGCTTAGTAGCCTTTAGGGCTTTCGGCTATGGCTACACCTTC,CASSLVAFRAFGYGYTF
NA,TRBJ1-2,NA,TRBV6-5,TGTGCCAGCAGCCGATCCCAGGGTGGCTACACCTTC,CASSRSQGGYTF
NA,TRBJ2-7,NA,TRBV7-6,TGTGCCAGCAGCTTAGGGGACGCGGCCGAGCAGTACTTC,CASSLGDAAEQYF
NA,TRBJ1-2,NA,TRBV5-1,TGCGCCAGCAGCTTTGGGGACCGGAACTATGGCTACACCTTC,CASSFGDRNYGYTF
NA,TRBJ2-6,NA,TRBV4-3,TGCGCCAGCAGCCAAGACCTTAGCGGAAGAACCTCTGGGGCCAACGTCCTGACTTTC,CASSQDLSGRTSGANVLTF
NA,TRBJ2-1,NA,TRBV29-1,TGCAGCGTTGACCCCTTAAATGACTATGAGCAGTTCTTC,CSVDPLNDYEQFF
TRBD1,TRBJ1-4,NA,TRBV6-5,TGTGCCAGCAGTCGGACAGGGGGCGAAGAAAAACTGTTTTTT,CASSRTGGEEKLFF
NA,TRBJ2-7,NA,TRBV30,TGTGCCTGGATTTCCAGGCAGCCATACGAGCAGTACTTC,CAWISRQPYEQYF
NA,TRBJ2-5,many,TRBV10-3,TGTGCCATCAGTGGAGGGCGCCTAGAGACCCAGTACTTC,CAISGGRLETQYF
TRBD2,TRBJ2-1,NA,TRBV4-1,TGCGCCAGCAGCCAAGAAACGCAGCGGGAGGGCCGAAGAATGCAGTTCTTC,CASSQETQREGRRMQFF
TRBD2,TRBJ2-3,NA,TRBV5-6,TGTGCCAGCAGCGATATCGGACTAGCGGGAGATCCAGATACGCAGTATTTT,CASSDIGLAGDPDTQYF
NA,TRBJ2-4,NA,TRBV2,TGTGCCAGCGCAGTAGCCAAAAACATTCAGTACTTC,CASAVAKNIQYF
NA,TRBJ2-7,NA,TRBV28,TGTGCCAGCAGTTCCTTCCGGGACTCCCTATACGAGCAGTACTTC,CASSSFRDSLYEQYF
TRBD2,TRBJ2-5,NA,TRBV11-2,TGTGCCAGCAGCTTAGCGCCCAGCGGGGGGACCCAGTACTTC,CASSLAPSGGTQYF
TRBD2,TRBJ2-2,few,TRBV30,TGTGCCTGGAGTCGCTTTAGCGGGAGTTCTACCGGGGAGCTGTTTTTT,CAWSRFSGSSTGELFF
NA,TRBJ2-1,NA,TRBV7-8,TGTGCCAGCAGCCCTCAAGGTGCTAACAATGAGCAGTTCTTC,CASSPQGANNEQFF
NA,TRBJ1-5,NA,TRBV30,TGTGCCTGGAGTGTAGGAGGGCTCGGCCAGCCCCAGCATTTT,CAWSVGGLGQPQHF
TRBD1,TRBJ1-5,NA,TRBV6-5,TGTGCCAGCAAGGGGACAGGGAATCAGCCCCAGCATTTT,CASKGTGNQPQHF
NA,TRBJ2-7,NA,TRBV30,TGTGCCTGGAGTTCGGGTATTTCCTACGAGCAGTACTTC,CAWSSGISYEQYF
NA,TRBJ2-7,NA,TRBV29-1,TGCAGCGTTGAAGATTCTCAGGGCCCCCCATACGAGCAGTACTTC,CSVEDSQGPPYEQYF
NA,TRBJ2-4,once,TRBV6-1,TGTGCCAGCAGTGGTGGTTCCGCCCCCAAAAACATTCAGTACTTC,CASSGGSAPKNIQYF
NA,TRBJ2-1,NA,TRBV6-5,TGTGCCAGCAGTTTTTCGGCCTACAATGAGCAGTTCTTC,CASSFSAYNEQFF
NA,TRBJ2-7,NA,TRBV7-8,TGTGCCAGCAGCATCCGACAAGACGAGCAGTACTTC,CASSIRQDEQYF
TRBD2,TRBJ2-1,NA,TRBV5-6,TGTGCCAGCAGCTTGCTAGCGGGAGCGTACAATGAGCAGTTCTTC,CASSLLAGAYNEQFF
TRBD1,TRBJ2-3,few,TRBV4-1,TGCGCCAGCAGCCAAACCGACAGGGCCGGCACAGATACGCAGTATTTT,CASSQTDRAGTDTQYF
NA,TRBJ1-1,NA,TRBV30,TGTGCCTGGAAGGAGGGGTTAATTGAAGCTTTCTTT,CAWKEGLIEAFF